This passage covers 2 T cell receptor beta chains from one sample sequenced in a study of T cells after yellow fever vaccination. Using its own MiXCR run on the 5' RACE reads, TCRdb lists one record per CDR3 protein. This sample has 450,000 to 600,000 distinct CDR3 sequences, with less than 15% found just once. Material: PBMCs, obtained on the day of the yellow fever booster vaccination. The receptor set was obtained from a man aged 25-45 years who received the YFV17D yellow fever vaccine.

The chain is built from TRBV21-1 and TRBJ2-7; the table names TRBD2, a call not compared with the DNA. TRBV21-1 is assigned pseudogene status. The CDR3 has 14 amino acids. In DNA, the CDR3 is TGTGCCAGCAGCACGACTAGAGGAAGATACGAGCAGTACTTC. It specifies CASSTTRGRYEQYF.

This chain connects TRBV6-2 or TRBV6-3 to TRBJ2-2; 7 bases map to TRBD1. Germline CDR1 reads MNHEY; CDR2 reads SVGEGT. CDR3 length: 16 residues. J was trimmed by 5 bases and V by 2 bases; bases with no gene match: 8. The CDR3 sequence: CASSYLYRGKTGELFF. CDR3 in DNA: TGTGCCAGCAGTTACCTCTACAGGGGAAAGACCGGGGAGCTGTTTTTT.